This T cell receptor (beta chain) was identified during a study of T cell responses to AZD1222 COVID-19 vaccine. Sequencing was performed with immunoSEQ multiplex PCR; in TCRdb, only in-frame clones are kept and a portion is missing. The table includes about 190,000 clones, approximately 90% detected once. The CDR3 has 12 residues. The germline CDR1 and CDR2 sequences are PRHDT and FYEKMQ (reference sequence). In regard to this clone: A read error may account for a junction end that differs from germline.

The sample consisted of peripheral blood, taken on day 0 of AZD1222 vaccination. This clonotype was obtained from an adult in good health. The V gene is TRBV13, the J gene TRBJ1-1; perhaps TRBD1 as D (6 bases). CDR3 coding DNA: TGTGCCACCAGCCAAGGGGGCACTGAAGCTTTCTTT. Translating gives CATSQGGTEAFF.